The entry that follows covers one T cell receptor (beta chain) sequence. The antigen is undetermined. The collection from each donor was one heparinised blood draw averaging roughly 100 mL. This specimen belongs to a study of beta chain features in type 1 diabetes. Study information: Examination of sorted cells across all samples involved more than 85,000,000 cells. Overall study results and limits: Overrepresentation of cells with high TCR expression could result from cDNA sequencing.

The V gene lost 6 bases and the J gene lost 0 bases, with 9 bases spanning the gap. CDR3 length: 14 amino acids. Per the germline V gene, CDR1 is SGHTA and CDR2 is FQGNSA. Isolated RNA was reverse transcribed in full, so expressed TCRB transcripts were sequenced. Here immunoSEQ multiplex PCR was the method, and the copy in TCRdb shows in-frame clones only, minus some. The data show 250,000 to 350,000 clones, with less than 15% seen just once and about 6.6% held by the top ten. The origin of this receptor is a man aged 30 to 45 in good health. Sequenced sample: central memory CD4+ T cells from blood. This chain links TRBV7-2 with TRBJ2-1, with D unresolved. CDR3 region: CASSKDGSYNEQFF. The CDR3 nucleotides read TGTGCCAGCAGTAAGGACGGCTCCTACAATGAGCAGTTCTTC.